This entry describes one T cell receptor beta chain. Its recognized antigen is unknown. No much larger clonotype is one base removed from it; base qualities were not supplied. The roughly 37 donors, aged about 6 to 95 years, were systemically healthy Caucasian individuals from Russia. Each donor gave 8 to 10 milliliters of peripheral blood, drawn into EDTA-treated Vacutainer tubes. Ficoll-Paque density-gradient centrifugation was used to isolate PBMCs, with at least 6.5 million per sample. Total RNA, at least 5 micrograms per sample, was extracted from PBMCs with Trizol reagent. For every donor, flow cytometry on a PBMC aliquot measured the percentage of naive CD45RAhigh/CD27high T cells. Looking up the germline V gene yields CDR1 LGHNT and CDR2 FRNRAP. The CDR3 starts with the cysteine, ends with the phenylalanine, and has 13 residues. This entry keeps only the CDR3 DNA: 39 bases, framed from base 1. The germline ends are 11 bases apart after V is trimmed by 5 bases and J by 4 bases.

This sample is part of a study of blood T cells in healthy people across ages (dated by TCRdb to the mid-2010s). Background on the whole study: In model experiments, roughly one uniquely barcoded TCR beta cDNA molecule per two T cells was captured by template switching. Using deep sequencing normalized with unique cDNA molecular identifiers, the study measured how TCR beta repertoire diversity changes with age. The donors were divided into four age groups: young (average about 16 years), middle-aged (about 39), aged (around 67) and long-lived (82). To avoid experimental bias, donors of different ages were spread randomly across the sequencing lanes. Two additional independent replicas of 1 million unique cDNA reads from the same blood draw were analyzed for two donors (one aged 18 to 30 and one aged 80 or older).

To prepare the library, 5' RACE was applied. These reads were obtained on an Illumina HiSeq 2500. A second PCR of roughly 6 to 11 cycles was performed with a sample-barcoded 5' primer and a J-beta primer mix. A unique molecular identifier was introduced onto each TCR beta cDNA molecule by a template-switch 5' adaptor carrying 12 random nucleotides. Each sample yielded at least 2.5 million CDR3-containing paired-end reads. All of the RNA was converted into first-strand cDNA using the Mint cDNA synthesis kit, with a TRBC-specific oligonucleotide serving as the primer. Following uracil-DNA glycosylase treatment, all cDNA underwent a first 18-cycle PCR with the universal primers M1SS and BC2_uni_R. The authors' pipeline ran thus. For normalization, 1 million high-quality reads, each with a distinct molecular identifier, were randomly selected from each sample. Reads with shared molecular identifiers were discarded instead of being binned into consensus sequences. MiTCR, set to a Q25 quality threshold and the strictest error-elimination algorithm, was used for CDR3 identification, clonotype clustering and error correction. Lower-bound total TCR beta diversity was estimated with a nonparametric unseen species model using Euler transformation. Clones were called with MiXCR by TCRdb after fastp trimmed the public reads at Q25, and only in-frame beta chains were retained. When rows share a CDR3 protein, they turn into one entry using the most common DNA and genes. These V and J calls originate from TCRdb's pipeline instead of the authors' own analysis. The sample table contains around 1,000,000 distinct CDR3 sequences; only one count was recorded for 35% to 40% of them. Clones ranked in the top ten supply less than 15% of the sample.

What the research found in general, with its limitations: The long-lived group showed more naive CD4+ T cells, fewer expanded clones and increased TCR diversity than the aged group, suggesting age selection. A strong correlation was found between observed TCR beta diversity and the percentage of naive T cells measured by flow cytometry. Observed TCR beta diversity per million T cells fell roughly linearly with age, and a significant reduction was already apparent by age roughly 40. Conclusive comparison of naive and antigen-experienced compartments was prevented by the profiling of bulk unsorted PBMCs. The CMV infection status of donors was not known, potentially confounding age-related changes in expanded clonotypes. Estimates of total diversity based on one million sequenced T cells were regarded as lower bounds and as underestimates.

The sequence joins TRBV12-5 to TRBJ2-5, with TRBD2 as a weak D call on 5 bases. Sample: blood. This TCR was sampled from a man between 18 and 35 years old in good health. In nucleotide form, the sequence is TGTGCTAGTGGTCCCGGGAATTTAGAGACCCAGTACTTC. This gives the protein CASGPGNLETQYF.